This TCR beta chain was recovered during a study of blood T cell repertoires in COVID-19. Overall study context: Sources were T cells, B-cell-depleted T cells, or PBMCs; the material itself was cDNA or gDNA.

Repertoires were generated with immunoSEQ multiplex PCR, while TCRdb's copy carries only in-frame clones and drops some. The sample consists of fewer than 40,000 clones, 70% to 90% of them appearing once. Trimming shortened V by 3 bases and J by 4 bases, and 10 bases separated the two germline ends. This CDR3 is 14 amino acids long. The germline V gene encodes CDR1 KGHDR and CDR2 SFDVKD. The chain couples TRBV24-1 to TRBJ2-3; D not resolved. The sequenced sample was peripheral blood. The source of this sequence is a man between 65 and 79 years old with active COVID-19. CDR3 sequence (DNA): TGTGCCACCAGTGATACAGTCCCCCCAGATACGCAGTATTTT. Its protein product is CATSDTVPPDTQYF.